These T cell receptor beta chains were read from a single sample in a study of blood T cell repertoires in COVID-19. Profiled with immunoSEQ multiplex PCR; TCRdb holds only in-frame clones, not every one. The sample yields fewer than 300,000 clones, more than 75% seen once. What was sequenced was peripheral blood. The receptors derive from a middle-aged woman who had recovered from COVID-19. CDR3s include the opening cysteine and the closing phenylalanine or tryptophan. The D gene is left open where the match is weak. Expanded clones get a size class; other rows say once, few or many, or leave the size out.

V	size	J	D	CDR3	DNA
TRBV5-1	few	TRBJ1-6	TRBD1	CASRTGNSPLHF	TGCGCCAGCAGGACAGGGAATTCACCCCTCCACTTT
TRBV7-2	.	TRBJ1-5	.	CASSSPTVVYNQPQHF	TGTGCCAGCAGCTCGCCGACAGTGGTCTATAATCAGCCCCAGCATTTT
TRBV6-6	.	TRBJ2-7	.	CASHPFGGSEQYF	TGTGCCAGCCATCCGTTCGGCGGGTCCGAGCAGTACTTC
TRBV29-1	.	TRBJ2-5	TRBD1	CSVAADRARETQYF	TGCAGCGTTGCCGCCGACAGGGCGCGGGAGACCCAGTACTTC
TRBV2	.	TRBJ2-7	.	CANSPTRGLPYEQYF	TGTGCCAACTCCCCAACACGGGGGTTACCCTACGAGCAGTACTTC
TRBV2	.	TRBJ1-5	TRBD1	CASSAQGRGQPQHF	TGTGCCAGCAGCGCACAGGGGCGAGGTCAGCCCCAGCATTTT
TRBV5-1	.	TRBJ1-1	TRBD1	CASSRGTATEAFF	TGCGCCAGCAGCCGGGGGACAGCCACTGAAGCTTTCTTT
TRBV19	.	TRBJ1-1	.	CASSPSGGDTEAFF	TGTGCCAGTAGCCCCTCTGGGGGCGACACTGAAGCTTTCTTT
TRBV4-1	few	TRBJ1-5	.	CASSQQADSNQPQHF	TGCGCCAGCAGCCAACAAGCCGATAGCAATCAGCCCCAGCATTTT
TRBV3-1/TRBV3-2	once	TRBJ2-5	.	CASSQVLAAYRETQYF	TGTGCCAGCAGCCAAGTTCTAGCCGCTTATCGAGAGACCCAGTACTTC
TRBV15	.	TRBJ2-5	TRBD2	CATSRLAGLQETQYF	TGTGCCACCAGCAGACTAGCGGGGTTACAAGAGACCCAGTACTTC
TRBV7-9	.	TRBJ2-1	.	CASSPLHNEQFF	TGTGCCAGCAGCCCCCTCCACAATGAGCAGTTCTTC
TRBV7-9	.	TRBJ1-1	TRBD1	CASSRGQGEDEAFF	TGTGCCAGCAGCCGGGGACAGGGGGAAGATGAAGCTTTCTTT
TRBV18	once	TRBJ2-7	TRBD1	CASSPNPGQGLGEQYF	TGTGCCAGCTCACCAAACCCGGGACAGGGTTTAGGCGAGCAGTACTTC
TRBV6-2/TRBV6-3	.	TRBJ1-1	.	CASSYDSRYMNTEAFF	TGTGCCAGCAGTTATGACTCCCGATACATGAACACTGAAGCTTTCTTT
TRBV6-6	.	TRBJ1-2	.	CASSYSQGDGYTF	TGTGCCAGCAGTTACTCGCAGGGCGATGGCTACACCTTC
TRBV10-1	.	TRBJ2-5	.	CASSLTTPGIAYF	TGCGCCAGCAGTCTTACAACACCGGGTATAGCGTACTTC
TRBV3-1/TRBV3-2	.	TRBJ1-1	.	CASSQDRAEAFF	TGTGCCAGCAGCCAAGACAGGGCTGAAGCTTTCTTT
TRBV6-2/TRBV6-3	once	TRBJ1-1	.	CASSYGRGRTEAFF	TGTGCCAGCAGTTACGGGCGGGGGCGGACTGAAGCTTTCTTT
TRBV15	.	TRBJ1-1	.	CATSRGLLGNTEAFF	TGTGCCACCAGCAGAGGCCTACTAGGGAACACTGAAGCTTTCTTT
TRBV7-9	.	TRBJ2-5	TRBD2	CASSPRSGGQETQYF	TGTGCCAGCAGCCCAAGGTCGGGGGGCCAAGAGACCCAGTACTTC
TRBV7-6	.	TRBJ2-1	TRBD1	CASSSHPGTGANEQFF	TGTGCCAGCAGCTCGCATCCCGGGACAGGGGCGAATGAGCAGTTCTTC
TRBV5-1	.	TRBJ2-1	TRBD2	CASSLSSGYYNEQFF	TGCGCCAGCAGCTTATCTAGCGGGTATTACAATGAGCAGTTCTTC
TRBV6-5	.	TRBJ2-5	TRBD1	CASRAEGAETQYF	TGTGCCAGCAGAGCTGAGGGGGCGGAGACCCAGTACTTC
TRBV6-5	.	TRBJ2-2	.	CASRTNRVSGELFF	TGTGCCAGCAGAACAAACAGGGTGTCCGGGGAGCTGTTTTTT
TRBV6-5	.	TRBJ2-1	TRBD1	CASSRGGTGDNEQFF	TGTGCCAGCTCCCGAGGAGGGACAGGGGACAATGAGCAGTTCTTC
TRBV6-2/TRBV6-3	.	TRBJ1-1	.	CASSNRFYTEAFF	TGTGCCAGCAGCAACCGGTTTTACACTGAAGCTTTCTTT
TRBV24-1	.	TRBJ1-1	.	CATSDGDDTEAFF	TGTGCCACCAGTGACGGAGATGACACTGAAGCTTTCTTT
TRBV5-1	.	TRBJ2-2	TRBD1	CASSLGTGTGELFF	TGCGCCAGCAGCTTGGGGACAGGGACCGGGGAGCTGTTTTTT
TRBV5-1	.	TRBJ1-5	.	CASSLDGTPSNQPQHF	TGCGCCAGCAGCTTGGACGGGACACCTAGCAATCAGCCCCAGCATTTT
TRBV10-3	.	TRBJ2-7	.	CAITQGHHEQYF	TGTGCCATCACCCAGGGCCACCACGAGCAGTACTTC
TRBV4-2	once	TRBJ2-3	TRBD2	CASSQDPQRGATDTQYF	TGTGCCAGCAGCCAAGATCCCCAGCGGGGGGCTACAGATACGCAGTATTTT
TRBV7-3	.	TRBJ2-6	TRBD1	CASSLTGGLTGANVLTF	TGTGCCAGCAGCCTCACAGGGGGATTGACTGGGGCCAACGTCCTGACTTTC
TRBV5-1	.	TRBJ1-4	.	CASSLVGTMREKLFF	TGCGCCAGCAGCCTGGTCGGGACAATGAGGGAAAAACTGTTTTTT
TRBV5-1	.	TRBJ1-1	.	CASSLSQGGLNTEAFF	TGCGCCAGCAGCTTATCACAGGGAGGGTTGAACACTGAAGCTTTCTTT
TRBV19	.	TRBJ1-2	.	CASTRRRANYGYTF	TGTGCCAGTACTCGACGGAGAGCTAACTATGGCTACACCTTC
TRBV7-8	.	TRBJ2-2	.	CASSIDNPNTGELFF	TGTGCCAGCAGCATTGACAACCCCAACACCGGGGAGCTGTTTTTT
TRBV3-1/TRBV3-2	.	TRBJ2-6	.	CASTLGISGANVLTF	TGTGCCAGCACCCTGGGCATCTCTGGGGCCAACGTCCTGACTTTC
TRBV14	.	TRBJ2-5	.	CASSQGVETQYF	TGTGCCAGCAGCCAAGGAGTGGAGACCCAGTACTTC
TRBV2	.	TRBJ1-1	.	CASSSIPNTEAFF	TGTGCCAGCTCTTCTATCCCGAACACTGAAGCTTTCTTT
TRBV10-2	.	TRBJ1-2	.	CASIRGGGYTF	TGCGCCAGCATAAGGGGAGGCGGCTACACCTTC
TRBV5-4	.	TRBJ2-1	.	CASSSGRYRASYNEQFF	TGTGCCAGCAGCTCCGGCCGATACCGAGCGTCCTACAATGAGCAGTTCTTC
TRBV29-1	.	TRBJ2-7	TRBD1	CSVAEGGAAQYF	TGCAGCGTTGCGGAAGGGGGCGCCGCCCAGTACTTC
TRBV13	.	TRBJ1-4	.	CASSLGRRGEKLFF	TGTGCCAGCAGCTTAGGCCGACGGGGGGAAAAACTGTTTTTT
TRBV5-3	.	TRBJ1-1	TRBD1	CARSLSNRGNTEAFF	TGTGCCAGAAGCCTCTCAAACAGGGGGAACACTGAAGCTTTCTTT
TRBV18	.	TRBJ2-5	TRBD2	CASSPPGLPKETQYF	TGTGCCAGCTCACCGCCGGGACTACCCAAAGAGACCCAGTACTTC
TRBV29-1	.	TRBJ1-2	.	CSVDLGLDNYGYTF	TGCAGCGTTGATCTGGGGCTAGATAACTATGGCTACACCTTC
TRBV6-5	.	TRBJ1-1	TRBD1	CASSYSGQGRSEAFF	TGTGCCAGCAGTTACTCGGGACAGGGGAGGTCTGAAGCTTTCTTT
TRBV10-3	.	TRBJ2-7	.	CAISDTNYEQYF	TGTGCCATCAGTGACACAAATTACGAGCAGTACTTC
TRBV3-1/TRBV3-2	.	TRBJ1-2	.	CASSRTDPDGYTF	TGTGCCAGCAGCCGAACAGATCCTGATGGCTACACCTTC
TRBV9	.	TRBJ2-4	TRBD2	CASSDLRGGNIQYF	TGTGCCAGCAGCGATTTGAGGGGAGGGAACATTCAGTACTTC
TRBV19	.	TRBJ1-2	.	CASSMTEDGYTF	TGTGCCAGTAGTATGACAGAAGATGGCTACACCTTC
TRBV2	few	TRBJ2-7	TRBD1	CASSETGEGEQYF	TGTGCCAGCAGTGAAACAGGGGAAGGGGAGCAGTACTTC